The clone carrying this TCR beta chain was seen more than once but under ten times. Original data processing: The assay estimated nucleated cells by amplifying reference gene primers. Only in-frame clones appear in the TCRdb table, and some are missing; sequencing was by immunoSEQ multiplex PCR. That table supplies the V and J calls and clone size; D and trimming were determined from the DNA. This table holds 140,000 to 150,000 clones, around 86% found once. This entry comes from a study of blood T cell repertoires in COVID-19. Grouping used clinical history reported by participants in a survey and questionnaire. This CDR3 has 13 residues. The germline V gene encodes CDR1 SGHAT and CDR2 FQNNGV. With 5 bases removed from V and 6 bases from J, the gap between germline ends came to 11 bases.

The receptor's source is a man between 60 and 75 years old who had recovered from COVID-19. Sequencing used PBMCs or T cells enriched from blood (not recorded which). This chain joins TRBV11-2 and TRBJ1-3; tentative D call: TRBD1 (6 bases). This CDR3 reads CASSPTGENTIYF. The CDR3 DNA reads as TGTGCCAGCAGCCCGACAGGAGAAAACACCATATATTTT. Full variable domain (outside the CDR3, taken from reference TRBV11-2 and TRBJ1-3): EAGVAQSPRYKIIEKRQSVAFWCNPISGHATLYWYQQILGQGPKLLIQFQNNGVVDDSQLPKDRFSAERLKGVDSTLKIQPAKLEDSAVYLCASSPTGENTIYFGEGSWLTVV.